This note documents a single T cell receptor (beta chain) sequence. Its cognate antigen is unknown. Germline V gives CDR1 SGHNT, CDR2 YYREEE (reference sequence). The CDR3 runs to 18 residues. Unmatched junction bases numbered 14, after V lost 0 bases and J lost 5 bases. This record comes from a study of shared clonotypes between healthy human individuals. Findings of the study overall: Blood was the sole source, and tissue repertoires probably differ.

The table came from immunoSEQ multiplex PCR; TCRdb's copy has only in-frame clones and leaves some out. The repertoire holds about 2.3 million clones, with 85% to 95% as singletons. The sample taken for sequencing was naive CD4+ T cells from PBMCs. The subset here: CD45RA+ positively selected. This receptor was taken from a man aged 18 to 29 in good health. Some clones in this sample may be carry-over from other donors' samples. The V gene is TRBV5-4, the J gene TRBJ2-7; 10 bases match TRBD2. The CDR3: CASSLDLAGVSLSHEQYF. The CDR3 DNA sequence: TGTGCCAGCAGCTTGGATCTAGCGGGAGTTTCATTGTCCCACGAGCAGTACTTC. The whole variable domain, remainder taken from reference TRBV5-4 and TRBJ2-7, is ETGVTQSPTHLIKTRGQQVTLRCSSQSGHNTVSWYQQALGQGPQFIFQYYREEENGRGNFPPRFSGLQFPNYSSELNVNALELDDSALYLCASSLDLAGVSLSHEQYFGPGTRLTVT.